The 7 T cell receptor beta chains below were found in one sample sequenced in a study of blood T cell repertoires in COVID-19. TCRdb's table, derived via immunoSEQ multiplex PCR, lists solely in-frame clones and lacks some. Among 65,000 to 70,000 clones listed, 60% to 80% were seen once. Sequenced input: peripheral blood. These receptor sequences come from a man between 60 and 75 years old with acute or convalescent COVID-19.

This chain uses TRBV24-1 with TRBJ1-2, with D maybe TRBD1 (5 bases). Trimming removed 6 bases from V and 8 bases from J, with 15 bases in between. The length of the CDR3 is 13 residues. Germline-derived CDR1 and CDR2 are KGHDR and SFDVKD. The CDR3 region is CATSPNGAGGYTF. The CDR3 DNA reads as TGTGCCACCAGTCCGAATGGGGCTGGGGGCTACACCTTC.

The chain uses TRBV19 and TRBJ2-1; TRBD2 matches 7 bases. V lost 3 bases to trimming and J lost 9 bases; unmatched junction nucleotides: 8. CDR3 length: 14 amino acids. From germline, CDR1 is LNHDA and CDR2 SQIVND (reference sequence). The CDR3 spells CASSIQGSGGEQFF. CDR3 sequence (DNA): TGTGCCAGTAGTATCCAGGGTTCGGGGGGTGAGCAGTTCTTC.

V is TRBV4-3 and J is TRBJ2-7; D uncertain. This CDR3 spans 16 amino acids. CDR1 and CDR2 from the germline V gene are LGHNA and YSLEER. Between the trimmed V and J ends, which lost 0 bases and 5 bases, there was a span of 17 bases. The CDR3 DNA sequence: TGCGCCAGCAGCCAAGATCCGCGCCGGTTCCGCCACGAGCAGTACTTC. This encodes CASSQDPRRFRHEQYF.

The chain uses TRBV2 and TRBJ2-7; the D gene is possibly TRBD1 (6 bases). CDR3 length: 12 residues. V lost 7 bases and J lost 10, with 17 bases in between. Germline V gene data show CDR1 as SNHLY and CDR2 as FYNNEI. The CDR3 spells CASTEGIQGQYF. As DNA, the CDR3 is TGTGCCAGCACCGAGGGTATACAGGGCCAGTACTTC. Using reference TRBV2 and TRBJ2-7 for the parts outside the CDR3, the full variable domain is EPEVTQTPSHQVTQMGQEVILRCVPISNHLYFYWYRQILGQKVEFLVSFYNNEISEKSEIFDDQFSVERPDGSNFTLKIRSTKLEDSAMYFCASTEGIQGQYFGPGTRLTVT.

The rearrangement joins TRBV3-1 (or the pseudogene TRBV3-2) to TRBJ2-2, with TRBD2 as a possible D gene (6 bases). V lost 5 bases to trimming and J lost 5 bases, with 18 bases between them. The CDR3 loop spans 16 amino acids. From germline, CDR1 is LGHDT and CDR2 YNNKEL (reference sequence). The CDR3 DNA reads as TGTGCCAGCAGCTCCTCGCGGGGCTTTGGGACCGGGGAGCTGTTTTTT. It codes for CASSSSRGFGTGELFF.

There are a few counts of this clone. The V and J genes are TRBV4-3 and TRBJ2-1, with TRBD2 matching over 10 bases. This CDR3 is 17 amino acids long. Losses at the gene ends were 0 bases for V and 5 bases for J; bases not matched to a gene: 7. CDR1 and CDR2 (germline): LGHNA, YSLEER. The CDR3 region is CASSQDRSLAGDNEQFF. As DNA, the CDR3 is TGCGCCAGCAGCCAAGATCGCAGTCTAGCGGGGGACAATGAGCAGTTCTTC.

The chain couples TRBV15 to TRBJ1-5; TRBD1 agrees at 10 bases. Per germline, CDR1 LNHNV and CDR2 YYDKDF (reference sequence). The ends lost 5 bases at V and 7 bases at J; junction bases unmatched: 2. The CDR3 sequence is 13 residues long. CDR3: CATSGQGEQPQHF. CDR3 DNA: TGTGCCACCAGCGGACAGGGGGAACAGCCCCAGCATTTT.